The subject of this entry is one T cell receptor beta chain. Its antigen is as yet unknown. The data derive from a study of T-cell memory formation after mild COVID-19. As for the study in general: Clusters were largely donor specific.

V gave up 7 bases and J gave up 1 base, with 11 bases separating them. Germline V gene data show CDR1 as DFQATT and CDR2 as SNEGSKA (reference sequence). The CDR3 contains 13 residues. Study-wide results and limits: Most CD4+ clones that shrank were in CM and EM, while CD8+ ones turned up in EMRA. Clones that contracted from day 15 to 85 were balanced CD4/CD8, while later expanders leaned CD4+.

TCRdb recomputed calls from the 5' RACE reads with MiXCR, one row per CDR3 protein. The table shows around 470,000 distinct CDR3 sequences, with 20% occurring only once. This TCR derives from an adult woman who had mild COVID-19 (a few samples of this study predate the infection). Cell type and time point are not known. This chain connects TRBV20-1 to TRBJ2-1, with a weak D call TRBD2 (5 bases). The sample taken for sequencing was PBMCs or a T cell subset sorted from them (not recorded which). CDR3 loop: CSVGLLSYNEQFF. For the CDR3, the DNA is TGCAGTGTCGGACTTTTGTCCTACAATGAGCAGTTCTTC.